This is a list of T cell receptor beta chains from one sample in a study of Graves' ophthalmopathy and Graves' hyperthyroidism. Each CDR3 protein gets one entry after TCRdb re-called the multiplex PCR reads with MiXCR. The sample carries 500,000 to 600,000 distinct CDR3 sequences, roughly 40% recorded once. What was sequenced was peripheral blood or thyroid tissue (not recorded which). The source is an adult man with Graves' hyperthyroidism. Each CDR3 is given with its conserved first and last residue. Each record gives: clone size, D gene, J gene, V gene, CDR3 protein, CDR3 DNA. D genes are given only for firm matches. Clone size is stated in some rows and not others, as once, few, many or a class when expanded.

.,.,TRBJ2-5,TRBV28,CASSYNRIETQYF,TGTGCCAGCAGTTATAACAGGATAGAGACCCAGTACTTC
many,.,TRBJ1-5,TRBV6-5,CASSYSKAGSQPQHF,TGTGCCAGCAGTTACTCGAAAGCAGGATCTCAGCCCCAGCATTTT
many,TRBD1,TRBJ1-5,TRBV25-1,CASSESRTGGGPQHF,TGTGCCAGCAGTGAATCCAGGACAGGGGGTGGGCCCCAGCATTTT
many,.,TRBJ2-2,TRBV7-9,CASSPTNTGELFF,TGTGCCAGCAGCCCTACGAACACCGGGGAGCTGTTTTTT
many,.,TRBJ1-5,TRBV20-1,CSAGRSPNSNQPQHF,TGCAGTGCTGGTCGATCTCCCAATAGCAATCAGCCCCAGCATTTT
many,.,TRBJ2-6,TRBV19,CASTRGSGANVLTF,TGTGCCAGTACGAGGGGGTCTGGGGCCAACGTCCTGACTTTC
.,.,TRBJ2-5,TRBV10-3,CAIGQSGSQETQYF,TGTGCCATCGGACAAAGCGGGTCTCAAGAGACCCAGTACTTC
many,.,TRBJ1-2,TRBV29-1,CSVEAGRRGVGYTF,TGCAGCGTTGAAGCCGGTCGCAGGGGTGTAGGCTACACCTTC
few,TRBD1,TRBJ1-2,TRBV19,CASSAGTERPRSTF,TGTGCCAGTAGTGCCGGGACAGAAAGACCCAGGAGCACCTTC
many,.,TRBJ2-5,TRBV5-5,CASSTGLGSETQYF,TGTGCCAGCAGCACGGGACTGGGGTCAGAGACCCAGTACTTC
many,.,TRBJ1-1,TRBV10-3,CAISDRLMNTEAFF,TGTGCCATCAGTGATAGGCTCATGAACACTGAAGCTTTCTTT
.,.,TRBJ2-7,TRBV30,CAWSDRYEQYF,TGTGCCTGGAGTGATCGCTACGAGCAGTACTTC
many,TRBD2,TRBJ2-7,TRBV7-6,CASSLSSGSVQQYF,TGTGCCAGCAGCTTATCTAGCGGGAGCGTCCAGCAGTACTTC
.,.,TRBJ1-1,TRBV6-1,CATKVLITEAFF,TGTGCCACCAAAGTTCTGATCACTGAAGCTTTCTTT
.,.,TRBJ2-7,TRBV28,CASSSPTETYEQYF,TGTGCCAGCAGTTCTCCGACAGAGACCTACGAGCAGTACTTC